Included here is one TCR beta chain sequence, with context. Its antigen is not identified. This record belongs to a study of T cells in Graves' hyperthyroidism and ophthalmopathy. CDR1 and CDR2 (germline): SEHNR, FQNEAQ (reference sequence). There are 14 residues in the CDR3. V was shortened by 4 bases and J by 6 bases, with 13 bases between the two germline ends. The CDR3 regions of TCR beta were amplified from RNA transcripts. The primer set for the first-round RT-PCR of the TCR CDR3 was HTBI. One entry per CDR3 protein, called by TCRdb with MiXCR from the multiplex PCR reads. The sample holds 460,000 or so distinct CDR3 sequences, 13% to 15% seen once. Investigators excluded patients with uncontrolled infection, other autoimmune disease, pregnancy or lactation. Findings of the study overall: The model forecast ophthalmopathy, anticipating it by a median approximately 6.2 months before onset.

The sequence was obtained from a woman between 18 and 30 years old with Graves' hyperthyroidism. Material for sequencing was blood. The V call is TRBV7-9, the J call TRBJ1-5, with no clear D. The CDR3 DNA sequence: TGTGCCAGCAGCTCCGAAAGGATGCTTCAGCCCCAGCATTTT. Translation: CASSSERMLQPQHF.